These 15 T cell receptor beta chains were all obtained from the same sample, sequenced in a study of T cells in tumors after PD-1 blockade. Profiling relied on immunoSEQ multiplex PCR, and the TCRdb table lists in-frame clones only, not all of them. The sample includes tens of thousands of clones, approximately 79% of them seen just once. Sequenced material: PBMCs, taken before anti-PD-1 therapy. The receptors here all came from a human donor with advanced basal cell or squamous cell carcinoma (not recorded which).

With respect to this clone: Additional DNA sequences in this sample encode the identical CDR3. The CDR3 DNA is TGTGCCAGCAGCCAAGATCGGGGCAATCAGCCCCAGCATTTT. It specifies CASSQDRGNQPQHF. The chain recombines TRBV3-1 (or the pseudogene TRBV3-2) with TRBJ1-5; no firm D call. This CDR3 spans 14 amino acids. The germline gives CDR1 LGHDT, CDR2 YNNKEL (reference sequence). The V end was cut by 0 bases, the J end by 2 bases, with 5 bases between.

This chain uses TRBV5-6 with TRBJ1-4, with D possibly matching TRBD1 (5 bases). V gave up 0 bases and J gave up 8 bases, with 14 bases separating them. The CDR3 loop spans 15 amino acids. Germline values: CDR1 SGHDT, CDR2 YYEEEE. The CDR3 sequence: CASSLVGDGQEKLFF. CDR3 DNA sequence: TGTGCCAGCAGCTTGGTTGGGGACGGCCAGGAAAAACTGTTTTTT. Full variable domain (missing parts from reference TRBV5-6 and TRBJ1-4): DAGVTQSPTHLIKTRGQQVTLRCSPKSGHDTVSWYQQALGQGPQFIFQYYEEEERQRGNFPDRFSGHQFPNYSSELNVNALLLGDSALYLCASSLVGDGQEKLFFGSGTQLSVL.

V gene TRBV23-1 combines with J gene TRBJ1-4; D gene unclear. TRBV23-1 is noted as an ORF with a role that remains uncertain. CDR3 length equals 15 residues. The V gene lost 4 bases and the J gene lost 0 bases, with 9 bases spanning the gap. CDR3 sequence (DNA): TGCGCCAGCAGTCCCCAGTCGGCAACTAATGAAAAACTGTTTTTT. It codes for CASSPQSATNEKLFF.

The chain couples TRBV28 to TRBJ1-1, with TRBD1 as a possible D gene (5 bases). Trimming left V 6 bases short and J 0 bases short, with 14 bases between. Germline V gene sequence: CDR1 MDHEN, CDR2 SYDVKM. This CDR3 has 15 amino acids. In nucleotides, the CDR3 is TGTGCCAGCAGGTCTTATAAGGACATGAACACTGAAGCTTTCTTT. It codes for CASRSYKDMNTEAFF.

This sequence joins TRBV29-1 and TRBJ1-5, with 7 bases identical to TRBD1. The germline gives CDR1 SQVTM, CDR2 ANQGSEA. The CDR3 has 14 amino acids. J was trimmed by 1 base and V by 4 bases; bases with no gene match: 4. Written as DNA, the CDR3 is TGCAGCGTTGGACAGGGTACGAGCAATCAGCCCCAGCATTTT. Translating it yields CSVGQGTSNQPQHF.

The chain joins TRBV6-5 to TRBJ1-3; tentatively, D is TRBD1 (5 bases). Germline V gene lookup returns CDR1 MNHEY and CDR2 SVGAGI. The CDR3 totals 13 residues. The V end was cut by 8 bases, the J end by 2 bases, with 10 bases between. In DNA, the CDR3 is TGTGCCAGCTCAGGGATGGCTGGAAACACCATATATTTT. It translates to CASSGMAGNTIYF.

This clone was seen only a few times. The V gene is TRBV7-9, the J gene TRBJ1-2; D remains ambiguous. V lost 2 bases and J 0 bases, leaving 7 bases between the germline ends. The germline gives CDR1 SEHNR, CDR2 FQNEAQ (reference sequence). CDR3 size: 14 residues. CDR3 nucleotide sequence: TGTGCCAGCAGCTTAATTGGAGCTAACTATGGCTACACCTTC. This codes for CASSLIGANYGYTF.

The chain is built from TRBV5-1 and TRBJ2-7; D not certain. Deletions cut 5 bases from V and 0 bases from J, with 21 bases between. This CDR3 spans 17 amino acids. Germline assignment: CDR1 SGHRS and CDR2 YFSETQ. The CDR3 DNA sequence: TGCGCCAGCAGTTGGGCCTCGGTAGGGATAGTCTCCTACGAGCAGTACTTC. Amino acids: CASSWASVGIVSYEQYF.

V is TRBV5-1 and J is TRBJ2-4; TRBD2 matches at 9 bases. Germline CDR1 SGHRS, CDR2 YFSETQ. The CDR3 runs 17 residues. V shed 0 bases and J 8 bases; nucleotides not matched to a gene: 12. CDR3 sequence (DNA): TGCGCCAGCAGCTTGGTTGCGGGAGGGGACATGATCGACATTCAGTACTTC. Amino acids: CASSLVAGGDMIDIQYF.

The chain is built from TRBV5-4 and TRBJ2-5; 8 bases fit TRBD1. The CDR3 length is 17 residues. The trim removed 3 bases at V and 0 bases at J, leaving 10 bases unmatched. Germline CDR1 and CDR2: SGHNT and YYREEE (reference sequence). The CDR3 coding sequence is TGTGCCAGCAGCTCCCCCGACAGGGGCTTTTACCAAGAGACCCAGTACTTC. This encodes CASSSPDRGFYQETQYF.

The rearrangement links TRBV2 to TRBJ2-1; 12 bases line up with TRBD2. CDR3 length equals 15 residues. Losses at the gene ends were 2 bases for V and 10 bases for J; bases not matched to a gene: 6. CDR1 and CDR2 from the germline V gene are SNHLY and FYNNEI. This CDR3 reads CASSEFRTSGTEQFF. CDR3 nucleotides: TGTGCCAGCAGTGAATTTAGGACTAGCGGGACCGAGCAGTTCTTC.

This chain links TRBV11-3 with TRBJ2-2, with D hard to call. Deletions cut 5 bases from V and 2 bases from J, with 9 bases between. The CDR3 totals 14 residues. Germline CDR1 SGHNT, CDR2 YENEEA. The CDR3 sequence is CASSPRLNTGELFF. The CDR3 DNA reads TGTGCCAGCAGCCCCCGGTTAAACACCGGGGAGCTGTTTTTT.

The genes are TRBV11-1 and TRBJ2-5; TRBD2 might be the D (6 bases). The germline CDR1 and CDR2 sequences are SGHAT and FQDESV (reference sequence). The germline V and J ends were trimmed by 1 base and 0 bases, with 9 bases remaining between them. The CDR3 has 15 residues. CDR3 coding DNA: TGTGCCAGCAGCTTAGTAGGGGACTACCAAGAGACCCAGTACTTC. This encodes CASSLVGDYQETQYF.

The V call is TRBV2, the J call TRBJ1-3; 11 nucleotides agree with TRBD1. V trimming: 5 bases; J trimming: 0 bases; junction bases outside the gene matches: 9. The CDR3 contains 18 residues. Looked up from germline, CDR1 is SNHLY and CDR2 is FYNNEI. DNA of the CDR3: TGTGCCAGCAGTCGGACAGGGGGCTTTTCGAGCTCTGGAAACACCATATATTTT. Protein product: CASSRTGGFSSSGNTIYF.

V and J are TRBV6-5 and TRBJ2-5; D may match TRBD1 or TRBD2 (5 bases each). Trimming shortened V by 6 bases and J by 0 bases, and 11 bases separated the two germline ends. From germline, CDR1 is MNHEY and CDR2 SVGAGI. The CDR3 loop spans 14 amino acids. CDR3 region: CASSPGRYQETQYF. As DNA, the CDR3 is TGTGCCAGCAGCCCGGGACGGTACCAAGAGACCCAGTACTTC.